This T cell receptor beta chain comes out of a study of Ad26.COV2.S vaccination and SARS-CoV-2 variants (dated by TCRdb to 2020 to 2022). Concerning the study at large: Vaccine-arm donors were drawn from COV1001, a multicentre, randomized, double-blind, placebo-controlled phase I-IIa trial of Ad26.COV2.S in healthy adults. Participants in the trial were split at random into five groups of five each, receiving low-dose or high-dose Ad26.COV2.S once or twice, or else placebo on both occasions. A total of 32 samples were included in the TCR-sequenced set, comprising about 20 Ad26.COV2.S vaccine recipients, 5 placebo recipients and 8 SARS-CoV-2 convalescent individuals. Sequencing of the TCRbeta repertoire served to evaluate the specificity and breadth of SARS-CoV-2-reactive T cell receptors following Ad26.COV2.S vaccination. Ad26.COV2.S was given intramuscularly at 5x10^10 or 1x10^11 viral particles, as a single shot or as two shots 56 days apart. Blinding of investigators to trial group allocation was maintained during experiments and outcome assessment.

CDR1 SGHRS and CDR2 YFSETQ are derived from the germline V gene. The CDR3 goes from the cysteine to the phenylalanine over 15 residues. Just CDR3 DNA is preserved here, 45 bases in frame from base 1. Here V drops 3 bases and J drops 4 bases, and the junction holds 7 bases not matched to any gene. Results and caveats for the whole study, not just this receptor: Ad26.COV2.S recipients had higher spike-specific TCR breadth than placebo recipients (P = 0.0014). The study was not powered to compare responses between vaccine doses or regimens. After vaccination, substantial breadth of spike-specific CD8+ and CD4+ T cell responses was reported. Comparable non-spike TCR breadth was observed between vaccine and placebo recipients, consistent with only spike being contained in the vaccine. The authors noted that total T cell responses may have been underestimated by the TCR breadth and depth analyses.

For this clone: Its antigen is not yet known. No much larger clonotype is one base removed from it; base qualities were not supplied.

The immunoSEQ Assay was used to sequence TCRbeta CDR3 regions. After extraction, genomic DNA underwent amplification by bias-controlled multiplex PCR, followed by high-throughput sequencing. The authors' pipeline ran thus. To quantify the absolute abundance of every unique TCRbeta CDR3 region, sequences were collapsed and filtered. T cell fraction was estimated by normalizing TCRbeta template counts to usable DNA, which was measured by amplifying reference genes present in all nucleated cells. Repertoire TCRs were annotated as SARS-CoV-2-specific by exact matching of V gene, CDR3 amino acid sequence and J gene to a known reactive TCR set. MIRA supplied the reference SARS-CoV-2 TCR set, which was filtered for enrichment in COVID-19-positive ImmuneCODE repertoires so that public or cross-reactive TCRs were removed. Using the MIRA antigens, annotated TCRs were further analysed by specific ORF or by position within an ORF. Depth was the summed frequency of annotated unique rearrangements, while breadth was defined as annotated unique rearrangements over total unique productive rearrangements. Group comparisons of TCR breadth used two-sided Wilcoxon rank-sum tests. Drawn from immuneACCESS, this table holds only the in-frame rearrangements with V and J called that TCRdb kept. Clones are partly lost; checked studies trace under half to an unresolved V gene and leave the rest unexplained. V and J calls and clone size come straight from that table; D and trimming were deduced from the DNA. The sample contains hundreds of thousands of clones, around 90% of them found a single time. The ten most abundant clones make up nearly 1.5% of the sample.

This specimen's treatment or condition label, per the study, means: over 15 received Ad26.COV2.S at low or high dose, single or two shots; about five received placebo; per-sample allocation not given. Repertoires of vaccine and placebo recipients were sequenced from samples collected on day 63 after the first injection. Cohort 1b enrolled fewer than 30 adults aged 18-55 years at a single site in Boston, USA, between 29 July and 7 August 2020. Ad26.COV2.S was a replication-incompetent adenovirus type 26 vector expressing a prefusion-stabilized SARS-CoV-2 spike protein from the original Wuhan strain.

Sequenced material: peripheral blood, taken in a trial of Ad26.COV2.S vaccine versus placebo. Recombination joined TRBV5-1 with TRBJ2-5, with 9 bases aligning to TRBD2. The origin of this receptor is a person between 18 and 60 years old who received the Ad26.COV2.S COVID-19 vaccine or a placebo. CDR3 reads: CASSSGLAISETQYF. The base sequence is TGCGCCAGCAGCTCCGGACTAGCGATATCAGAGACCCAGTACTTC.